These 14 T cell receptor beta chains came from one sample sequenced in a study of blood T cell repertoires in COVID-19. Clones were sequenced by immunoSEQ multiplex PCR, and TCRdb holds only the in-frame ones, with some missing. The table has approximately 160,000 clones, 85% to 90% seen once. Sequencing was performed on peripheral blood. These receptors originate from a man between 50 and 59 years old with active or convalescent COVID-19.

V and J are TRBV19 and TRBJ2-7; 8 bases fit TRBD1. Trimming at V came to 3 bases and at J to 5 bases, leaving 0 bases not matched to a gene. The CDR3 is 12 amino acids. Germline V gives CDR1 LNHDA, CDR2 SQIVND (reference sequence). The CDR3 DNA reads as TGTGCCAGTAGTATGGACAGGGACGAGCAGTACTTC. Its protein product is CASSMDRDEQYF.

The chain joins TRBV4-2 to TRBJ1-6; 7 bases agree with TRBD1. This CDR3 is built from 15 residues. J was trimmed by 5 bases and V by 4 bases; bases with no gene match: 5. Germline CDR1 LGHNA, CDR2 YNFKEQ. CDR3 loop: CASSPTGTDNSPLHF. The CDR3 nucleotides are TGTGCCAGCAGCCCGACCGGGACAGATAATTCACCCCTCCACTTT.

The chain joins TRBV29-1 to TRBJ1-2; TRBD1 agrees at 8 bases. CDR1 is SQVTM, CDR2 ANQGSEA, per germline. V lost 6 bases, J lost 9 bases, and 9 bases stayed unmatched. CDR3 length: 12 residues. Here the CDR3 DNA reads TGCAGCGTCCCGACAGGGGCAGCTCGCTACACCTTC. Translating it yields CSVPTGAARYTF.

The rearrangement uses TRBV11-3 and TRBJ1-3; TRBD1 agrees at 7 bases. There are 15 residues in the CDR3. The V segment lost 4 bases and the J segment 4 bases; nucleotides outside the gene matches: 7. The germline V gene encodes CDR1 SGHNT and CDR2 YENEEA. CDR3 DNA sequence: TGTGCCAGCAGCTCTCAAATGACAGGGGGAAACACCATATATTTT. As protein: CASSSQMTGGNTIYF. The full variable domain, in which reference TRBV11-3 and TRBJ1-3 provide the parts outside the CDR3, is EAGVVQSPRYKIIEKKQPVAFWCNPISGHNTLYWYLQNLGQGPELLIRYENEEAVDDSQLPKDRFSAERLKGVDSTLKIQPAELGDSAVYLCASSSQMTGGNTIYFGEGSWLTVV.

This chain links TRBV5-1 with TRBJ2-1; TRBD2 agrees at 10 bases. The V gene's germline CDR1 is SGHRS and CDR2 YFSETQ. V shed 4 bases, J shed 8 bases, and the junction held 15 bases outside the gene matches. The CDR3 contains 17 residues. The chain's CDR3 is CASSTSRLAGDRDEQFF. The CDR3 DNA sequence: TGCGCCAGCAGCACTTCCCGACTAGCGGGTGACCGTGATGAGCAGTTCTTC.

This chain connects TRBV9 to TRBJ2-1, with TRBD2 identical over 13 bases. CDR3 length equals 20 residues. V shed 2 bases and J 0 bases; nucleotides not matched to a gene: 11. The germline V gene has CDR1 SGDLS and CDR2 YYNGEE. The CDR3 here is CASSVGLAGSRVGSYNEQFF. Here the CDR3 DNA reads TGTGCCAGCAGCGTGGGACTAGCGGGGAGCCGGGTAGGCTCCTACAATGAGCAGTTCTTC.

CDR3 region: CASSSRQGPDTQYF. CDR3 coding DNA: TGTGCCAGCAGTTCACGCCAGGGCCCAGATACGCAGTATTTT. The rearrangement joins TRBV27 to TRBJ2-3; possible D gene TRBD1, 5 bases. Germline values: CDR1 MNHEY, CDR2 SMNVEV (reference sequence). The ends were cut back, 4 bases at V and 4 bases at J, with 12 bases in the middle. The length of the CDR3 is 14 residues.

The V call is TRBV11-3, the J call TRBJ1-2; TRBD1 might be the D (5 bases). With 0 bases removed from V and 7 bases from J, the gap between germline ends came to 15 bases. Looked up from germline, CDR1 is SGHNT and CDR2 is YENEEA. This CDR3 region has 15 residues. Here the CDR3 DNA reads TGTGCCAGCAGCTTAGATGGAAGGGGCGCATTTGGCTACACCTTC. It is translated as CASSLDGRGAFGYTF. The entire variable domain, with the rest obtained from reference TRBV11-3 and TRBJ1-2, is as follows: EAGVVQSPRYKIIEKKQPVAFWCNPISGHNTLYWYLQNLGQGPELLIRYENEEAVDDSQLPKDRFSAERLKGVDSTLKIQPAELGDSAVYLCASSLDGRGAFGYTFGSGTRLTVV.

The chain recombines TRBV7-8 with TRBJ1-2; maybe TRBD1 (6 bases). CDR1 and CDR2 (germline): SGHVS, FQNEAQ. With 5 bases removed from V and 8 bases from J, the gap between germline ends came to 21 bases. The CDR3 consists of 15 residues. DNA of the CDR3: TGTGCCAGCAGCCTCGGGACATTCACACCCGCCGGCTACACCTTC. As protein: CASSLGTFTPAGYTF.

The chain is built from TRBV6-5 and TRBJ2-7; D is uncertain. CDR3 length equals 14 residues. The ends were cut back, 4 bases at V and 2 bases at J, with 12 bases in the middle. Germline-derived CDR1 and CDR2 are MNHEY and SVGAGI. The CDR3 loop is CASSSAGATYEQYF. The DNA of the CDR3 is TGTGCCAGCAGTTCAGCTGGAGCCACCTACGAGCAGTACTTC.

The chain is built from TRBV7-9 and TRBJ1-5; D is perhaps TRBD1 (5 bases). The ends were cut back, 4 bases at V and 5 bases at J, with 12 bases in the middle. Per germline, CDR1 SEHNR and CDR2 FQNEAQ (reference sequence). The CDR3 covers 14 residues. The CDR3 nucleotides read TGTGCCAGCAGCTGGGCAGGGATCGATCAGCCCCAGCATTTT. Translating it yields CASSWAGIDQPQHF.

This sequence joins TRBV4-3 and TRBJ1-2; D call uncertain. The CDR3 totals 14 residues. Between the trimmed V and J ends, which lost 0 bases and 5 bases, there was a span of 10 bases. Germline CDR1 reads LGHNA; CDR2 reads YSLEER. The CDR3, as DNA: TGCGCCAGCAGCCAAGAATCGGGATATTATGGCTACACCTTC. Translation gives CASSQESGYYGYTF.

The V and J genes are TRBV15 and TRBJ2-3; the match to TRBD2 covers 7 bases. The CDR3 totals 15 residues. V shed 8 bases, J shed 5 bases, and the junction held 13 bases outside the gene matches. Germline V gene lookup returns CDR1 LNHNV and CDR2 YYDKDF (reference sequence). CDR3: CATDRGRAGRDTQYF. The CDR3 coding sequence is TGTGCCACCGATCGGGGGAGGGCTGGGAGAGATACGCAGTATTTT. Based on the CDR3 plus reference TRBV15 and TRBJ2-3, the full variable domain is DAMVIQNPRYQVTQFGKPVTLSCSQTLNHNVMYWYQQKSSQAPKLLFHYYDKDFNNEADTPDNFQSRRPNTSFCFLDIRSPGLGDTAMYLCATDRGRAGRDTQYFGPGTRLTVL.

This clone was seen only once. This chain uses TRBV15 with TRBJ2-7, with 7 nucleotides matching TRBD1. The V segment lost 0 bases and the J segment 4 bases; nucleotides outside the gene matches: 6. The CDR3 length is 15 residues. CDR1 LNHNV and CDR2 YYDKDF come from the germline V gene (reference sequence). In DNA form, the CDR3 reads TGTGCCACCAGCAGAGATAAAGGGGGCAGTTACGAGCAGTACTTC. Translation gives CATSRDKGGSYEQYF.